One and the same sample provided the 3 T cell receptor beta chains below, sequenced in a study of blood T cells in healthy people across ages. For the second PCR, which ran for about 7 to 12 cycles, a sample-barcoded 5' primer and a J-beta primer mix were used. Using its own MiXCR run on the 5' RACE reads, TCRdb lists one record per CDR3 protein. This table holds 1.5 million to 2 million distinct CDR3 sequences, 28% found once. Source material: blood. The receptor set was obtained from a woman younger than 45 in good health.

V gene TRBV9 combines with J gene TRBJ1-4; 7 nucleotides line up with TRBD1. The CDR3 is 15 amino acids. V dropped 5 bases and J dropped 3; count of bases not matched to a gene: 7. CDR1 is SGDLS, CDR2 YYNGEE, per germline. This CDR3 reads CASSVRQGSNEKLFF. The CDR3 bases are TGTGCCAGCAGTGTACGACAGGGTTCTAATGAAAAACTGTTTTTT.

This clonotype appeared a few times. The genes are TRBV12-3 or TRBV12-4 and TRBJ2-7; D possibly corresponds to TRBD2 (7 bases). CDR3 size: 14 residues. The V gene lost 6 bases and the J gene lost 0 bases, with 12 bases spanning the gap. The CDR3 DNA follows: TGTGCCAGCAGATGGGGGGGGCGCTCCTACGAGCAGTACTTC. Translating it yields CASRWGGRSYEQYF.

The chain links TRBV30 to TRBJ1-4; the D is unclear. CDR1 is GTSNPN and CDR2 is SVGIG in the germline V gene (reference sequence). Trimming took off 0 bases at V and 2 bases at J, with 7 bases between the two ends. The CDR3 consists of 14 residues. The CDR3 region has the DNA TGTGCCTGGAGTGTTTCCAGCACTAATGAAAAACTGTTTTTT. It specifies CAWSVSSTNEKLFF.